The 20 T cell receptor beta chains below were found in one sample sequenced in a study of control samples from healthy donors and cancer patients. Assay used: immunoSEQ multiplex PCR; TCRdb lists only in-frame clones, some missing. The sample contains more than 65,000 clones, over 80% of which appear only once. Sequenced: blood. These receptors originate from a man between 60 and 70 years old in good health.

The chain joins TRBV5-1 to TRBJ2-1; D is tentatively TRBD1 or TRBD2 (5 bases each). The V gene lost 4 bases and the J gene lost 7 bases, with 12 bases spanning the gap. The CDR3 extends over 13 amino acids. Germline V gene lookup returns CDR1 SGHRS and CDR2 YFSETQ. The CDR3 nucleotides read TGCGCCAGCAGCCTCCCCGAGGGGAATGAGCAGTTCTTC. Translating it yields CASSLPEGNEQFF.

The V gene is TRBV29-1, the J gene TRBJ2-5, with D uncertain. Deletions cut 7 bases from V and 5 bases from J, with 14 bases between. Germline V gene sequence: CDR1 SQVTM, CDR2 ANQGSEA. CDR3 length: 12 residues. The chain's CDR3 is CSAGVAGETQYF. The CDR3 region has the DNA TGCAGCGCTGGAGTAGCTGGGGAGACCCAGTACTTC.

This chain connects TRBV10-3 to TRBJ2-2; 7 bases agree with TRBD1. Germline V gives CDR1 ENHRY, CDR2 SYGVKD. Trimming took 6 bases from V and 3 from J; bases not matched to a gene: 4. CDR3 size: 14 residues. The CDR3 DNA reads TGTGCCATCAGAGACAGGGTGGACACCGGGGAGCTGTTTTTT. It is translated as CAIRDRVDTGELFF.

The V call is TRBV14, the J call TRBJ2-7; 14 nucleotides match TRBD2. The CDR3 sequence is 17 residues long. V shed 4 bases and J 2 bases; nucleotides not matched to a gene: 7. The germline V gene has CDR1 SGHDN and CDR2 FVKESK. CDR3 in amino acids: CASSPSWGLAGAYEQYF. For the CDR3, the DNA is TGTGCCAGCAGCCCCTCCTGGGGACTAGCGGGAGCCTACGAGCAGTACTTC.

This chain uses TRBV24-1 with TRBJ1-1; 9 nucleotides agree with TRBD1. CDR3 size: 13 residues. Germline V CDR1 and CDR2: KGHDR, SFDVKD. With 7 bases clipped from V and 6 bases from J, the junction kept 5 bases outside the gene matches. CDR3 coding DNA: TGTGCCACCAGCCGGACAGGGGACCCTGAAGCTTTCTTT. Its translation: CATSRTGDPEAFF.

The rearrangement joins TRBV5-1 to TRBJ1-2; TRBD1 is a possible D gene (5 bases). With 0 bases removed from V and 4 bases from J, the gap between germline ends came to 13 bases. The CDR3 has 15 amino acids. Germline assignment: CDR1 SGHRS and CDR2 YFSETQ. Here the CDR3 DNA reads TGCGCCAGCAGCTTGGAGAGAGGGGAAGGCTATGGCTACACCTTC. Protein: CASSLERGEGYGYTF.

This chain joins TRBV7-8 and TRBJ2-7; 10 nucleotides line up with TRBD1. This CDR3 is 17 amino acids long. The V gene end was trimmed by 2 bases and the J gene end by 1 base; junction bases not matched to a gene: 8. CDR1 is SGHVS, CDR2 FQNEAQ, per germline. The CDR3 DNA reads TGTGCCAGCAGCTTAAGACAGGGGGCAGGAAGTTCCTACGAGCAGTACTTC. This codes for CASSLRQGAGSSYEQYF. Complete variable domain (other parts from reference TRBV7-8 and TRBJ2-7): GAGVSQSPRYKVAKRGQDVALRCDPISGHVSLFWYQQALGQGPEFLTYFQNEAQLDKSGLPSDRFFAERPEGSVSTLKIQRTQQEDSAVYLCASSLRQGAGSSYEQYFGPGTRLTVT.

CDR3 in amino acids: CASSSGGRYEQYF. The CDR3 DNA sequence: TGTGCCAGCAGTTCAGGGGGACGCTACGAGCAGTACTTC. The rearrangement links TRBV28 to TRBJ2-7; TRBD1 matches at 7 bases. The germline gives CDR1 MDHEN, CDR2 SYDVKM. The V and J ends lost 4 bases and 3 bases, in that order; junction bases with no gene match: 3. The CDR3 is made up of 13 amino acids.

This sequence joins TRBV7-9 and TRBJ2-5; no firm D call. The CDR3 contains 14 residues. V was pared by 1 base and J by 4 bases, with 10 bases between. Germline V CDR1 and CDR2: SEHNR, FQNEAQ (reference sequence). The CDR3 sequence: CASSLDRSRETQYF. CDR3 in DNA: TGTGCCAGCAGCTTAGATCGGAGTCGAGAGACCCAGTACTTC.

The V gene is TRBV27, the J gene TRBJ2-3; D might be TRBD2 (5 bases). The V gene's germline CDR1 is MNHEY and CDR2 SMNVEV (reference sequence). Trimming took 5 bases from V and 4 from J, leaving 19 bases between them. This CDR3 has 16 residues. The CDR3 here is CASSRRGAVSADTQYF. In DNA form, the CDR3 reads TGTGCCAGCAGTAGGAGAGGAGCGGTAAGCGCAGATACGCAGTATTTT.

The chain combines TRBV7-9 with TRBJ1-4; the D gene is possibly TRBD1 (6 bases). The CDR3 has 15 amino acids. Trimming removed 5 bases at V and 7 bases at J, with 17 bases between. Per the germline V gene, CDR1 is SEHNR and CDR2 is FQNEAQ (reference sequence). The CDR3 nucleotides are TGTGCCAGCAGCCAACGCCAGGGGATGGGTGAAAAACTGTTTTTT. The encoded protein is CASSQRQGMGEKLFF. The full variable domain, its missing parts supplied by reference TRBV7-9 and TRBJ1-4, is DTGVSQNPRHKITKRGQNVTFRCDPISEHNRLYWYRQTLGQGPEFLTYFQNEAQLEKSRLLSDRFSAERPKGSFSTLEIQRTEQGDSAMYLCASSQRQGMGEKLFFGSGTQLSVL.

The table lists this clone with a few counts. The J gene is TRBJ1-2, the V gene TRBV29-1; TRBD1 might be the D (5 bases). Trimming shortened V by 7 bases and J by 8 bases, and 14 bases separated the two germline ends. The CDR3 runs to 11 residues. The germline V gene encodes CDR1 SQVTM and CDR2 ANQGSEA. The CDR3 sequence: CSGGGGEGYTF. The CDR3 DNA is TGCAGCGGCGGCGGGGGGGAGGGCTACACCTTC.

The V and J genes are TRBV5-8 and TRBJ2-5; 7 bases align to TRBD1. With 4 bases clipped from V and 6 bases from J, the junction kept 12 bases outside the gene matches. Germline V gives CDR1 SGHTS, CDR2 YDEGEE. This CDR3 comprises 15 residues. The DNA of the CDR3 is TGTGCCAGCAGCCTGGGACAGAAGGTCTTTCAGACCCAGTACTTC. Protein: CASSLGQKVFQTQYF.

This clone was seen a few times. The V gene is TRBV14, the J gene TRBJ2-3; perhaps TRBD2 as D (5 bases). Trimming took off 5 bases at V and 4 bases at J, with 10 bases between the two ends. Germline assignment: CDR1 SGHDN and CDR2 FVKESK. The CDR3 length is 13 residues. This CDR3 reads CASSSQLADTQYF. The DNA for the CDR3 is TGTGCCAGCAGCTCACAACTAGCAGATACGCAGTATTTT. Filled out from reference TRBV14 and TRBJ2-3, the complete variable domain reads EAGVTQFPSHSVIEKGQTVTLRCDPISGHDNLYWYRRVMGKEIKFLLHFVKESKQDESGMPNNRFLAERTGGTYSTLKVQPAELEDSGVYFCASSSQLADTQYFGPGTRLTVL.

This clone was counted only a few times. The gene calls are TRBV29-1 and TRBJ1-5, with D uncertain. V was shortened by 6 bases and J by 4 bases, with 13 bases between the two germline ends. Germline V gives CDR1 SQVTM, CDR2 ANQGSEA. This CDR3 has 13 residues. This chain's CDR3 is CSVTPGYNQPQHF. In nucleotides, the CDR3 is TGCAGCGTCACGCCGGGCTATAATCAGCCCCAGCATTTT.

This chain links TRBV28 with TRBJ2-5, with 15 bases that match TRBD2. This CDR3 has 15 residues. The J segment lost 4 bases and the V segment lost 6 bases, leaving 3 bases of the junction unmatched. Per germline, CDR1 MDHEN and CDR2 SYDVKM. The CDR3 reads CASSGLAGGLETQYF. DNA of the CDR3: TGTGCCAGCAGCGGACTAGCGGGAGGGCTAGAGACCCAGTACTTC.

The chain carries TRBV5-6 and TRBJ2-7, with TRBD1 as a possible D gene (6 bases). From germline, CDR1 is SGHDT and CDR2 YYEEEE. The CDR3 totals 13 residues. V shed 4 bases and J shed 3 bases, with 11 bases lying between them. The CDR3 loop reads CASSVRGIYEQYF. The CDR3 DNA reads as TGTGCCAGCAGCGTTAGGGGGATCTACGAGCAGTACTTC. Full variable domain (rest looked up from reference TRBV5-6 and TRBJ2-7): DAGVTQSPTHLIKTRGQQVTLRCSPKSGHDTVSWYQQALGQGPQFIFQYYEEEERQRGNFPDRFSGHQFPNYSSELNVNALLLGDSALYLCASSVRGIYEQYFGPGTRLTVT.

The chain has TRBV5-6 and TRBJ2-1; D ambiguous. Trimming removed 2 bases from V and 3 bases from J, with 15 bases in between. CDR1 and CDR2 from the germline V gene are SGHDT and YYEEEE. The CDR3 runs to 16 residues. CDR3 nucleotides: TGTGCCAGCAGCTTTCCCCTTGGACGGATCTACAATGAGCAGTTCTTC. Translated: CASSFPLGRIYNEQFF.

The genes are TRBV19 and TRBJ2-1, with 8 nucleotides matching TRBD2. The germline gives CDR1 LNHDA, CDR2 SQIVND (reference sequence). The length of the CDR3 is 17 residues. After removal of 3 bases from V and 7 bases from J, the junction contained 14 bases not matched to a gene. The CDR3 here is CASSMAIIAGFRNEQFF. In DNA form, the CDR3 reads TGTGCCAGTAGTATGGCCATTATAGCGGGGTTTAGGAATGAGCAGTTCTTC. The full variable domain, completed using reference TRBV19 and TRBJ2-1, is DGGITQSPKYLFRKEGQNVTLSCEQNLNHDAMYWYRQDPGQGLRLIYYSQIVNDFQKGDIAEGYSVSREKKESFPLTVTSAQKNPTAFYLCASSMAIIAGFRNEQFFGPGTRLTVL.

The CDR3 region has the DNA TGCGCCAGCAGCCAAGTAGGGGGGTTGCCCGAGCAGTACTTC. It encodes CASSQVGGLPEQYF. This chain uses TRBV4-1 with TRBJ2-7; D possibly matches TRBD1 or TRBD2 (6 bases each). Germline CDR1 and CDR2: MGHRA and YSYEKL. The CDR3 consists of 14 residues. V was pared by 1 base and J by 6 bases, with 13 bases between.